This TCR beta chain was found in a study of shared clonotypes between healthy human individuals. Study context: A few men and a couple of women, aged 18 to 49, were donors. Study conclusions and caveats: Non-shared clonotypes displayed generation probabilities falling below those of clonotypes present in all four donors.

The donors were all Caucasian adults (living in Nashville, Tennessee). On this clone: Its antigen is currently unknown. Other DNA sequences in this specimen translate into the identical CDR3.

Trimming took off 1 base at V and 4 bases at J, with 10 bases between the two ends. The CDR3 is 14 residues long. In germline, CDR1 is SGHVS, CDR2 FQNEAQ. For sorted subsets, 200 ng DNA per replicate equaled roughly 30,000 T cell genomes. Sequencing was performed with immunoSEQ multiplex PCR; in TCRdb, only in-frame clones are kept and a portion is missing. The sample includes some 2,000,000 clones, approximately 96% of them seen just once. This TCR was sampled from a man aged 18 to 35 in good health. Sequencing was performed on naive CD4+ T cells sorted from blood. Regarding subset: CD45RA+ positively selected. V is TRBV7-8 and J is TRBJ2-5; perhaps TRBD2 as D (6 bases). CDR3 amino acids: CASSLVGGIETQYF. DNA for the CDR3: TGTGCCAGCAGCTTAGTTGGGGGGATAGAGACCCAGTACTTC.